This T cell receptor beta chain was observed in a study of prognosis after radiotherapy for stage I lung cancer. Study-level information: With around 13 men and roughly six women, the cohort's median age was roughly 74 years, range 53–84.

Regarding the study as a whole: Reduced Shannon entropy following stereotactic body radiation therapy was recorded in patients who developed distant metastases. Differential TRBV and TRBJ gene usage was reported between patients with metastases and patients without them.

The germline gives CDR1 DFQATT, CDR2 SNEGSKA (reference sequence). The CDR3 has 15 amino acids. After removal of 4 bases from V and 4 bases from J, the junction contained 11 bases not matched to a gene. A word on this clonotype: The antigen remains undetermined.

Genomic DNA provided the template from which TCR beta CDR3 was amplified by two-round multiplex PCR. Amplification in first-round PCR relied on primers specific to each TRBV and TRBJ gene. TCRdb passed the multiplex PCR reads through MiXCR, listing each CDR3 protein once. The table includes tens of thousands of distinct CDR3 sequences, approximately 40% detected once. The source material was PBMCs, sampled before or after stereotactic body radiation therapy (not recorded which). The source of this sequence is a donor over 45 with non-small cell lung cancer. This chain connects TRBV20-1 to TRBJ1-2, with 8 bases lining up with TRBD1. The CDR3 is CSATELGQDPYGYTF. The CDR3 coding sequence is TGCAGTGCTACAGAACTGGGACAGGATCCCTATGGCTACACCTTC.